This T cell receptor (beta chain) was sequenced during a study of blood T cell repertoires in COVID-19. Study in general: The origin of the acute and convalescent COVID-19 samples was the United States, Italy and Spain. Sample material is recorded as cDNA or gDNA derived from T cells, B-cell-depleted T cells, or PBMCs.

As handled by the study authors: Estimated nucleated cell counts came from reference gene primer amplification. Sequencing used immunoSEQ multiplex PCR; TCRdb keeps in-frame clones, though not all of them. The V and J calls and clone size are taken from that table; D and trimming were inferred from the DNA. The sample has about 200,000 clones; 92% are singletons. While infection was still active, Seattle patients were enrolled and then followed longitudinally. Germline assignment: CDR1 SGHRS and CDR2 YFSETQ. With 0 bases clipped from V and 6 bases from J, the junction kept 5 bases outside the gene matches. The length of the CDR3 is 14 residues.

The sequencing input was peripheral blood. This sequence originates from a man in his 60s with COVID-19, enrolled during active disease. This chain links TRBV5-1 with TRBJ1-2, with TRBD1 identical over 7 bases. The CDR3 nucleotides are TGCGCCAGCAGCTTGGACAGGGGAAAGGATGGCTACACCTTC. This translates into CASSLDRGKDGYTF.